The 15 T cell receptor beta chains in this list originate from one sample, sequenced in a study of CD8+ T cells in alopecia areata. Regarding treatment: oral pan-JAK inhibitor, 5-10 mg twice daily. Following extraction, RNA underwent reverse transcription to cDNA, which served as the sequencing template. Profiled with immunoSEQ multiplex PCR; TCRdb holds only in-frame clones, not every one. This table holds approximately 220,000 clones, around two fifths found once. The sample consisted of CD4+ T cells sorted from blood, taken around week 30, from a patient treated with tofacitinib. The receptors were gathered from a human donor with alopecia areata.

The rearrangement links TRBV25-1 to TRBJ1-4, with 7 bases matching TRBD1. V lost 3 bases to trimming and J lost 7 bases; unmatched junction nucleotides: 8. Germline V lookup: CDR1 MGHDK, CDR2 SYGVNS. The CDR3 runs 15 residues. For the CDR3, the DNA is TGTGCCAGCAGTGACGACAGGGCAAAAGGTGAAAAACTGTTTTTT. Amino acids: CASSDDRAKGEKLFF.

This clone was counted only a few times. This rearrangement joins TRBV9 to TRBJ1-5; 7 bases are shared with TRBD1. The CDR3 covers 13 residues. V was pared by 3 bases and J by 5 bases, with 2 bases of the junction left unmatched. Looked up from germline, CDR1 is SGDLS and CDR2 is YYNGEE. The CDR3 loop is CASSAQGDQPQHF. The CDR3 DNA is TGTGCCAGCAGCGCCCAGGGGGATCAGCCCCAGCATTTT. Full variable domain (missing parts from reference TRBV9 and TRBJ1-5): DSGVTQTPKHLITATGQRVTLRCSPRSGDLSVYWYQQSLDQGLQFLIQYYNGEERAKGNILERFSAQQFPDLHSELNLSSLELGDSALYFCASSAQGDQPQHFGDGTRLSIL.

Only a few counts were recorded for this clone. The genes are TRBV9 and TRBJ1-2; D is undetermined. Germline V gives CDR1 SGDLS, CDR2 YYNGEE. This CDR3 comprises 14 residues. V dropped 5 bases and J dropped 3 bases, with 14 bases sitting between them. CDR3: CASRRAEGHYGYTF. As DNA, the CDR3 is TGTGCCAGCAGGAGGGCGGAGGGTCACTATGGCTACACCTTC. Full variable domain (outside the CDR3, taken from reference TRBV9 and TRBJ1-2): DSGVTQTPKHLITATGQRVTLRCSPRSGDLSVYWYQQSLDQGLQFLIQYYNGEERAKGNILERFSAQQFPDLHSELNLSSLELGDSALYFCASRRAEGHYGYTFGSGTRLTVV.

The rearrangement links TRBV29-1 to TRBJ1-4, with 7 bases matching TRBD1. V was clipped by 4 bases and J by 4 bases; unmatched bases: 9. The germline gives CDR1 SQVTM, CDR2 ANQGSEA. The CDR3 is made up of 15 amino acids. CDR3 in DNA: TGCAGCGTTGTCCCATCGGGACAGTTTAATGAAAAACTGTTTTTT. Encoded protein: CSVVPSGQFNEKLFF.

There are a few counts of this clone. The V call is TRBV29-1, the J call TRBJ2-3, with TRBD1 as a possible D gene (5 bases). Trimming cost V 4 bases and J 4 bases, with 15 bases left between them. There are 14 residues in the CDR3. CDR1 SQVTM and CDR2 ANQGSEA come from the germline V gene. The CDR3 bases are TGCAGCGTTGGACGTGTCAGGGTCTCAGATACGCAGTATTTT. This gives the protein CSVGRVRVSDTQYF.

The chain carries TRBV7-8 and TRBJ2-1, with D possibly TRBD2 on 6 matching bases. Trimming took 5 bases from V and 4 from J, leaving 27 bases between them. Germline V gene sequence: CDR1 SGHVS, CDR2 FQNEAQ. This CDR3 contains 19 residues. The DNA of the CDR3 is TGTGCCAGCAGCCCCTCTTACGGGCCTGCGGGGATAGCGTACAATGAGCAGTTCTTC. Protein sequence: CASSPSYGPAGIAYNEQFF.

The chain uses TRBV30 and TRBJ1-2, with 8 bases lining up with TRBD1. This CDR3 contains 13 residues. J lost 4 bases, V lost 3 bases, and 4 bases had no gene match. Germline V gene lookup returns CDR1 GTSNPN and CDR2 SVGIG (reference sequence). The CDR3 region is CAWSRQGSYGYTF. The CDR3, as DNA: TGTGCCTGGAGCCGACAGGGGAGCTATGGCTACACCTTC.

A few counts support this clone. This chain uses TRBV19 with TRBJ2-1, with D uncertain. Trimming shortened V by 6 bases and J by 10 bases, and 16 bases separated the two germline ends. The germline gives CDR1 LNHDA, CDR2 SQIVND (reference sequence). The CDR3 length is 13 residues. The CDR3 DNA follows: TGTGCCAGTAGGCTCCATGGGGATCTAGAGCAGTTCTTC. Its translation is CASRLHGDLEQFF.

There are a few counts of this clone. The V gene is TRBV7-6, the J gene TRBJ2-3; weak D call: TRBD2 (6 bases). V dropped 5 bases and J dropped 5 bases, with 20 bases sitting between them. The CDR3 length is 16 residues. The germline CDR1 and CDR2 sequences are SGHVS and FNYEAQ. CDR3 in amino acids: CASSPKRGRRGDTQYF. The CDR3 DNA follows: TGTGCCAGCAGCCCGAAGAGAGGCAGGCGGGGAGATACGCAGTATTTT.

V and J are TRBV18 and TRBJ1-5; D unclear. V shed 3 bases and J shed 7 bases, with 7 bases lying between them. CDR3 length: 12 amino acids. The germline V gene has CDR1 KGHSH and CDR2 LQKENI. CDR3 nucleotide sequence: TGTGCCAGCTCACCGGACGGGCAGCCCCAGCATTTT. Translation: CASSPDGQPQHF.

This clone was seen a handful of times. The V call is TRBV27, the J call TRBJ1-4; tentatively, D is TRBD1 (6 bases). Per the germline V gene, CDR1 is MNHEY and CDR2 is SMNVEV (reference sequence). There are 13 residues in the CDR3. Trimming cost V 6 bases and J 3 bases, with 8 bases left between them. CDR3 in amino acids: CASSDRPNEKLFF. In DNA, the CDR3 is TGTGCCAGCAGCGACAGGCCTAATGAAAAACTGTTTTTT.

This chain uses TRBV11-2 with TRBJ1-6; D gene uncertain. V was clipped by 5 bases and J by 4 bases, with 9 bases between them. The CDR3 totals 14 residues. The V gene's germline CDR1 is SGHAT and CDR2 FQNNGV. DNA for the CDR3: TGTGCCAGCAGCAGAGACACGTATAATTCACCCCTCCACTTT. Amino acid sequence: CASSRDTYNSPLHF.

The V and J genes are TRBV7-8 and TRBJ1-1, with 7 bases identical to TRBD1. CDR1 is SGHVS, CDR2 FQNEAQ, per germline. CDR3 length: 13 residues. The ends lost 6 bases at V and 7 bases at J; junction bases unmatched: 8. CDR3 in amino acids: CASSPTDRYEAFF. The DNA for the CDR3 is TGTGCCAGCAGTCCCACGGACAGGTATGAAGCTTTCTTT.

The chain joins TRBV29-1 to TRBJ2-2; TRBD1 matches at 10 bases. With V trimmed by 6 bases and J by 0 bases, 7 bases remained unmatched. Germline values: CDR1 SQVTM, CDR2 ANQGSEA. This CDR3 is built from 16 residues. The CDR3 bases are TGCAGCGTGTCGGACAGGGGGATATCGAACACCGGGGAGCTGTTTTTT. Its translation is CSVSDRGISNTGELFF.

This clone was counted a few times. The rearrangement joins TRBV6-1 to TRBJ1-2, with D uncertain. V was shortened by 6 bases and J by 2 bases, with 10 bases between the two germline ends. CDR3 length: 13 residues. Per the germline V gene, CDR1 is MNHNS and CDR2 is SASEGT. The CDR3: CASRSDGNYGYTF. CDR3 nucleotide sequence: TGTGCCAGCAGGTCGGACGGGAACTATGGCTACACCTTC.